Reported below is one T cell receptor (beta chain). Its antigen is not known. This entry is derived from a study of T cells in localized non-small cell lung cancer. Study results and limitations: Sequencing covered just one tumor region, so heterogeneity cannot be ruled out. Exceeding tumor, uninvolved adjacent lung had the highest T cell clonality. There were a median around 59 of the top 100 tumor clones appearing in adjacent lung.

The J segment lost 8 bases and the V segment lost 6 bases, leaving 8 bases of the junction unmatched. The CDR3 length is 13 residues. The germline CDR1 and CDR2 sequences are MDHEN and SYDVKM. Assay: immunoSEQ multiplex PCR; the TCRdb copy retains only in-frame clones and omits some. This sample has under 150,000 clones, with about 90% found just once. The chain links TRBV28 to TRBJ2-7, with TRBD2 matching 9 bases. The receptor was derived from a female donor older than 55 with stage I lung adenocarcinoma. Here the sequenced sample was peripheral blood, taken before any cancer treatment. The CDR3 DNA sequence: TGTGCCAGCAGGCAGGCTAGCGGGAACAAGCAGTACTTC. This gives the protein CASRQASGNKQYF.